These 32 T cell receptor beta chains originate from one sample sequenced in a study of cytomegalovirus exposure and HLA in healthy donors. Some clones are missing from TCRdb's copy, which holds only in-frame ones; the method was immunoSEQ multiplex PCR. The data show some 140,000 clones, around 80% seen once. Sequencing input: PBMCs. The source is a man aged 25 to 45 in good health and CMV-seropositive.

This clone is a singleton in its sample. The gene calls are TRBV27 and TRBJ2-3; TRBD2 aligns across 12 bases. Germline CDR1 reads MNHEY; CDR2 reads SMNVEV (reference sequence). The junction had 10 bases not matched to a gene; V was cut back by 5 bases and J by 10 bases. This CDR3 contains 15 residues. The CDR3 loop reads CASSPGTSGLESQYF. The CDR3 nucleotides are TGTGCCAGCAGTCCGGGGACTAGCGGGCTAGAGTCGCAGTATTTT.

V usage is TRBV6-5 and J usage is TRBJ2-7; TRBD1 might be the D (5 bases). Germline CDR1 reads MNHEY; CDR2 reads SVGAGI. CDR3 length: 13 residues. Trimming cost V 7 bases and J 1 base, with 11 bases left between them. The CDR3 loop is CASKFGHSYEQYF. CDR3 DNA: TGTGCCAGCAAATTCGGACATTCCTACGAGCAGTACTTC.

This clone has a single count. V usage is TRBV5-1 and J usage is TRBJ1-2; TRBD1 matches 10 bases. Germline CDR1 is SGHRS and CDR2 is YFSETQ. This CDR3 contains 15 residues. Trimming removed 5 bases from V and 4 bases from J; junction bases left unmatched: 8. CDR3 protein: CASSNAGTGVYGYTF. The CDR3 DNA sequence: TGCGCCAGCAGTAATGCCGGGACAGGGGTCTATGGCTACACCTTC.

The chain employs TRBV7-3 and TRBJ2-7; weak D call: TRBD2 (6 bases). This CDR3 region has 14 residues. V lost 0 bases to trimming and J lost 7 bases, with 13 bases between them. The germline gives CDR1 SGHTA, CDR2 FQGTGA. CDR3 sequence: CASSLTRGSGEQYF. CDR3 nucleotides: TGTGCCAGCAGCTTAACGCGGGGATCTGGGGAGCAGTACTTC.

This clone showed up just once. The chain links TRBV7-3 to TRBJ2-7; weak D call: TRBD1 (6 bases). This CDR3 comprises 13 residues. Per germline, CDR1 SGHTA and CDR2 FQGTGA. The V end lost 5 bases, the J end lost 6 bases, and 14 bases lay between the germline ends. The CDR3, as DNA: TGTGCCAGCAGCGCAAGCCCCAGGGGCGAGCAGTACTTC. It encodes CASSASPRGEQYF.

The chain couples TRBV5-1 to TRBJ2-2; no definite D call. The CDR3 totals 13 residues. Germline V lookup: CDR1 SGHRS, CDR2 YFSETQ. Trimming shortened V by 0 bases and J by 3 bases, and 3 bases separated the two germline ends. The CDR3: CASSLADTGELFF. The CDR3 coding sequence is TGCGCCAGCAGCTTGGCGGACACCGGGGAGCTGTTTTTT. Supplemented by reference TRBV5-1 and TRBJ2-2, the full variable domain reads KAGVTQTPRYLIKTRGQQVTLSCSPISGHRSVSWYQQTPGQGLQFLFEYFSETQRNKGNFPGRFSGRQFSNSRSEMNVSTLELGDSALYLCASSLADTGELFFGEGSRLTVL.

The V call is TRBV7-9, the J call TRBJ1-2; 10 nucleotides agree with TRBD1. In germline, CDR1 is SEHNR, CDR2 FQNEAQ (reference sequence). V was clipped by 3 bases and J by 2 bases; unmatched bases: 3. The CDR3 is made up of 15 amino acids. In DNA form, the CDR3 reads TGTGCCAGCAGCTTGACAGGGGGCTCGAACTATGGCTACACCTTC. Protein sequence: CASSLTGGSNYGYTF.

J is TRBJ1-5 and V is TRBV10-3; 8 bases agree with TRBD1. The CDR3 sequence is 16 residues long. V was pared by 0 bases and J by 4 bases, with 5 bases of the junction left unmatched. Germline assignment: CDR1 ENHRY and CDR2 SYGVKD. CDR3 sequence (DNA): TGTGCCATCAGTGAGTCAGGACAGGGACATAATCAGCCCCAGCATTTT. This translates into CAISESGQGHNQPQHF.

The gene calls are TRBV5-1 and TRBJ2-1; TRBD1 matches 9 bases. CDR3 length equals 15 residues. Germline V CDR1 and CDR2: SGHRS, YFSETQ. Losses at the gene ends were 4 bases for V and 2 bases for J; bases not matched to a gene: 4. CDR3 sequence (DNA): TGCGCCAGCAGCCCGGGACAGGGTCCCTACAATGAGCAGTTCTTC. This translates into CASSPGQGPYNEQFF.

V usage is TRBV10-3 and J usage is TRBJ2-3; 9 nucleotides match TRBD2. Germline V CDR1 and CDR2: ENHRY, SYGVKD. After removal of 8 bases from V and 2 bases from J, the junction contained 5 bases not matched to a gene. This CDR3 region has 14 residues. The CDR3 is CAIAAGGFTDTQYF. The CDR3 region has the DNA TGTGCCATCGCTGCGGGAGGGTTCACAGATACGCAGTATTTT.

This clone was observed at least ten times. The chain couples TRBV7-9 to TRBJ2-5; 11 nucleotides match TRBD2. With 4 bases clipped from V and 2 bases from J, the junction kept 3 bases outside the gene matches. CDR1 is SEHNR and CDR2 is FQNEAQ in the germline V gene (reference sequence). CDR3 length equals 15 residues. CDR3 DNA sequence: TGTGCCAGCAGCTCGGGACTAGCGGAACAAGAGACCCAGTACTTC. It specifies CASSSGLAEQETQYF.

This clone was seen just once. The J gene is TRBJ1-2, the V gene TRBV5-1; no clear D. Trimming removed 4 bases from V and 2 bases from J, with 9 bases in between. The CDR3 sequence is 13 residues long. The germline gives CDR1 SGHRS, CDR2 YFSETQ. The CDR3 spells CASSPPENYGYTF. For the CDR3, the DNA is TGCGCCAGCAGCCCACCAGAAAACTATGGCTACACCTTC.

The rearrangement links TRBV5-1 to TRBJ2-7, with TRBD1 identical over 10 bases. V shed 2 bases and J 5 bases; nucleotides not matched to a gene: 7. The V gene's germline CDR1 is SGHRS and CDR2 YFSETQ. The CDR3 length is 15 residues. The CDR3 nucleotides are TGCGCCAGCAGCTTATACGGGACAGGGGTTCACGAGCAGTACTTC. It codes for CASSLYGTGVHEQYF.

The rearrangement links TRBV7-3 to TRBJ2-7, with D possibly matching TRBD2 (6 bases). Trimming left V 5 bases short and J 4 bases short, with 12 bases between. The CDR3 contains 13 residues. In germline, CDR1 is SGHTA, CDR2 FQGTGA. For the CDR3, the DNA is TGTGCCAGCAGCCCTTATCGGGGGTACGAGCAGTACTTC. This codes for CASSPYRGYEQYF.

The DNA for the CDR3 is TGTGCCAGCAGCCCGTGGGGCAGGGGGCGAAAATATCAGCCCCAGCATTTT. It encodes CASSPWGRGRKYQPQHF. The genes are TRBV7-8 and TRBJ1-5; 8 positions agree with TRBD1. CDR3 length equals 17 residues. CDR1 and CDR2 from the germline V gene are SGHVS and FQNEAQ. Trimming at V came to 5 bases and at J to 5 bases, leaving 14 bases not matched to a gene.

The CDR3 region has the DNA TGTGCCAGCAGCTTTTCGGACAGTAGTGATACTGAAGCTTTCTTT. Residues: CASSFSDSSDTEAFF. The V and J genes are TRBV7-8 and TRBJ1-1; D possibly corresponds to TRBD1 (6 bases). The CDR3 consists of 15 residues. V shed 3 bases and J shed 5 bases, with 16 bases lying between them. CDR1 SGHVS and CDR2 FQNEAQ come from the germline V gene.

The genes are TRBV27 and TRBJ1-1; maybe TRBD1 (6 bases). This CDR3 is 15 amino acids long. Trimming pared 0 bases from V and 1 base from J, leaving 9 bases between. In germline, CDR1 is MNHEY, CDR2 SMNVEV (reference sequence). CDR3: CASSLSGTPNTEAFF. The CDR3 bases are TGTGCCAGCAGTTTATCCGGGACACCGAACACTGAAGCTTTCTTT.

This chain uses TRBV5-1 with TRBJ1-2, with D tentatively TRBD1 (5 bases). CDR1 is SGHRS and CDR2 is YFSETQ in the germline V gene. The CDR3 sequence is 15 residues long. The V and J ends lost 1 base and 3 bases respectively, with 13 bases between them. Written as DNA, the CDR3 is TGCGCCAGCAGCTTGCGGTCAGACAGATACTATGGCTACACCTTC. Protein: CASSLRSDRYYGYTF.

The rearrangement joins TRBV5-4 to TRBJ2-1; 9 bases agree with TRBD1. V trimming: 4 bases; J trimming: 5 bases; junction bases outside the gene matches: 7. Per the germline V gene, CDR1 is SGHNT and CDR2 is YYREEE (reference sequence). The CDR3 spans 15 residues. In DNA, the CDR3 is TGTGCCAGCAGCATCCCGGGACAGGGTCACAATGAGCAGTTCTTC. Translation gives CASSIPGQGHNEQFF.

This clone was observed once. The chain carries TRBV6-6 and TRBJ2-5; 9 bases match TRBD2. The J segment lost 4 bases and the V segment lost 6 bases, leaving 6 bases of the junction unmatched. CDR3 size: 14 residues. Germline V lookup: CDR1 MNHNY, CDR2 SVGAGI (reference sequence). The CDR3 sequence: CASRGGLAVETQYF. The CDR3 DNA reads TGTGCCAGCAGAGGGGGACTAGCCGTAGAGACCCAGTACTTC.

In this sample, this clone turned up a few times. The chain links TRBV19 to TRBJ1-2; D perhaps matches TRBD1 (6 bases). This CDR3 contains 15 residues. The V and J ends lost 5 bases and 5 bases respectively, with 18 bases between them. Germline CDR1 reads LNHDA; CDR2 reads SQIVND (reference sequence). Written as DNA, the CDR3 is TGTGCCAGTAGTGCGGGCTCACAGGGCGGGTATGGCTACACCTTC. This gives the protein CASSAGSQGGYGYTF.

The chain combines TRBV6-5 with TRBJ2-2; D is ambiguous. The CDR3 consists of 15 residues. V lost 7 bases and J lost 5, with 17 bases in between. Germline V lookup: CDR1 MNHEY, CDR2 SVGAGI. The CDR3 sequence is CASTRNTEITGELFF. The CDR3 DNA sequence: TGTGCCAGCACCCGGAACACGGAGATAACCGGGGAGCTGTTTTTT.

J is TRBJ2-1 and V is TRBV9, with D possibly TRBD2 on 6 matching bases. V was cut by 0 bases and J by 9 bases, with 16 bases left in between. The CDR3 covers 15 residues. Germline lookup yields CDR1 SGDLS and CDR2 YYNGEE. CDR3 residues: CASSVGSGPGVEQFF. The CDR3 bases are TGTGCCAGCAGCGTAGGGTCGGGGCCGGGGGTTGAGCAGTTCTTC. Full variable domain (missing parts from reference TRBV9 and TRBJ2-1): DSGVTQTPKHLITATGQRVTLRCSPRSGDLSVYWYQQSLDQGLQFLIQYYNGEERAKGNILERFSAQQFPDLHSELNLSSLELGDSALYFCASSVGSGPGVEQFFGPGTRLTVL.

Concerning this clone: This sample includes further DNA sequences coding for the same CDR3. This chain uses TRBV30 with TRBJ1-2; 8 bases align to TRBD1. The germline V gene has CDR1 GTSNPN and CDR2 SVGIG (reference sequence). This CDR3 spans 13 amino acids. The ends lost 5 bases at V and 7 bases at J; junction bases unmatched: 9. The CDR3 DNA reads as TGTGCCTGGTCTCCAGGGGGCGGGGGTGGCTACACCTTC. It translates to CAWSPGGGGGYTF.

This chain joins TRBV14 and TRBJ2-1; no clear D. Trimming cost V 2 bases and J 0 bases, with 8 bases left between them. Germline-derived CDR1 and CDR2 are SGHDN and FVKESK. The CDR3 is 15 residues long. CDR3 protein: CASSQNVISYNEQFF. The CDR3, as DNA: TGTGCCAGCAGCCAAAATGTAATCTCCTACAATGAGCAGTTCTTC.

This chain uses TRBV10-3 with TRBJ2-1; D not resolved. The CDR3 is 11 residues long. Germline-derived CDR1 and CDR2 are ENHRY and SYGVKD. The germline V and J ends were trimmed by 3 bases and 15 bases, with 12 bases remaining between them. The CDR3 DNA is TGTGCCATCAGTGACTCCAATCAGTGGTTCTTC. Its protein product is CAISDSNQWFF.

The sample holds a few counts of this clone. The chain has TRBV10-1 and TRBJ1-3; D gene unclear. Trimming took off 2 bases at V and 2 bases at J, with 13 bases between the two ends. The CDR3 consists of 16 residues. Germline CDR1 is WNHNN and CDR2 is SYGVQD (reference sequence). In DNA form, the CDR3 reads TGCGCCAGCAGTGAGAATCTAGGAGACGCTGGAAACACCATATATTTT. Protein product: CASSENLGDAGNTIYF.

The J gene is TRBJ2-7, the V gene TRBV2, with 10 bases fitting TRBD2. Looked up from germline, CDR1 is SNHLY and CDR2 is FYNNEI. The junction had 7 bases not matched to a gene; V was cut back by 3 bases and J by 5 bases. This CDR3 region has 15 residues. Here the CDR3 reads CASSDSSGRFHEQYF. In nucleotides, the CDR3 is TGTGCCAGCAGTGATTCTAGCGGGAGATTTCACGAGCAGTACTTC.

This chain links TRBV5-1 with TRBJ2-7, with TRBD2 identical over 7 bases. The CDR3 spans 13 residues. Germline V CDR1 and CDR2: SGHRS, YFSETQ. Trimming removed 4 bases from V and 3 bases from J; junction bases left unmatched: 4. The CDR3 bases are TGCGCCAGCAGCCAGGCGGGGGTCTACGAGCAGTACTTC. Protein product: CASSQAGVYEQYF.

The chain employs TRBV19 and TRBJ2-5; maybe TRBD1 (5 bases). The ends were cut back, 4 bases at V and 0 bases at J, with 9 bases in the middle. CDR3 size: 14 residues. Germline CDR1 reads LNHDA; CDR2 reads SQIVND (reference sequence). The CDR3 nucleotides are TGTGCCAGTAGTAGCAGGGTGTACCAAGAGACCCAGTACTTC. Its translation: CASSSRVYQETQYF. The whole variable domain, filled in from reference TRBV19 and TRBJ2-5, reads DGGITQSPKYLFRKEGQNVTLSCEQNLNHDAMYWYRQDPGQGLRLIYYSQIVNDFQKGDIAEGYSVSREKKESFPLTVTSAQKNPTAFYLCASSSRVYQETQYFGPGTRLLVL.

The rearrangement joins TRBV5-1 to TRBJ2-5; 7 bases are a match to TRBD1. The CDR3 loop spans 15 amino acids. Losses at the gene ends were 4 bases for V and 1 base for J; bases not matched to a gene: 7. CDR1 is SGHRS, CDR2 YFSETQ, per germline. CDR3: CASSPTGQIQETQYF. In DNA, the CDR3 is TGCGCCAGCAGCCCTACGGGACAGATCCAAGAGACCCAGTACTTC.

The DNA for the CDR3 is TGTGCCAGCAGCATACCGACAGTCCAAGAGACCCAGTACTTC. Its protein is CASSIPTVQETQYF. The chain recombines TRBV7-3 with TRBJ2-5, with D tentatively TRBD1 (5 bases). Per germline, CDR1 SGHTA and CDR2 FQGTGA. The CDR3 has 14 amino acids. The V gene lost 5 bases and the J gene lost 1 base, with 11 bases spanning the gap.